Listed below are T cell receptor beta chains from one sample, sequenced in a study of OX40 agonist ivuxolimab in advanced cancers. Here immunoSEQ multiplex PCR was the method, and the copy in TCRdb shows in-frame clones only, minus some. The repertoire holds some 57,000 clones, 92% seen once, with approximately 23% in the top ten. The sample consisted of CD4+ or CD8+ T cells sorted from blood, taken in a trial of the OX40 agonist ivuxolimab. The origin of the receptors is an adult with an advanced solid tumor such as melanoma, head and neck, liver or kidney cancer. Each CDR3 is given without its conserved first and last residue. The order of the fields is J gene, V gene, D gene, CDR3 protein. D genes are given only for firm matches.

j_call: TRBJ2-7
v_call: TRBV9
d_call: NA
cdr3_aa: ASSVRFGSEQY

j_call: TRBJ1-5
v_call: TRBV19
d_call: NA
cdr3_aa: ASSKRDNQLNQPQH

j_call: TRBJ2-7
v_call: TRBV7-2
d_call: NA
cdr3_aa: ASSSTGHEQY

j_call: TRBJ1-1
v_call: TRBV4-3
d_call: TRBD1
cdr3_aa: ASSQEGQQYLGTEAF

j_call: TRBJ2-7
v_call: TRBV11-2
d_call: NA
cdr3_aa: ASSFSGEQY

j_call: TRBJ1-2
v_call: TRBV30
d_call: NA
cdr3_aa: AWSPREIGGYT

j_call: TRBJ1-2
v_call: TRBV28
d_call: TRBD1
cdr3_aa: ASSRRQGANYGYT

j_call: TRBJ1-5
v_call: TRBV29-1
d_call: NA
cdr3_aa: SAAGYSNQPQH

j_call: TRBJ2-6
v_call: TRBV4-3
d_call: NA
cdr3_aa: ASSEDTGVLGANVLT

j_call: TRBJ1-2
v_call: TRBV6-4
d_call: NA
cdr3_aa: ASSDPLGHQGYT

j_call: TRBJ2-2
v_call: TRBV7-3
d_call: NA
cdr3_aa: ASSLFGGGELF

j_call: TRBJ2-7
v_call: TRBV28
d_call: NA
cdr3_aa: ASSFRVSEQY

j_call: TRBJ2-2
v_call: TRBV4-3
d_call: TRBD1
cdr3_aa: ASSLDADRANTGELF

j_call: TRBJ2-2
v_call: TRBV4-2
d_call: TRBD1
cdr3_aa: ASSQDGQGRAGELF